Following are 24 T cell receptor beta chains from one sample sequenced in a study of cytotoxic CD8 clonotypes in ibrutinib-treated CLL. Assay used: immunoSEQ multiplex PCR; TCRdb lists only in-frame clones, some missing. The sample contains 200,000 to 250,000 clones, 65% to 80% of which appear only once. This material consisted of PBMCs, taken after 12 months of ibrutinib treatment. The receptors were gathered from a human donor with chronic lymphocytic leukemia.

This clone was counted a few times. The CDR3 reads CASSLGDTQYF. CDR3 in DNA: TGTGCCAGCAGTCTTGGGGATACGCAGTATTTT. The rearrangement links TRBV2 to TRBJ2-3; D unresolved. This CDR3 region has 11 residues. Trimming left V 5 bases short and J 6 bases short, with 6 bases between. The germline gives CDR1 SNHLY, CDR2 FYNNEI.

The CDR3 DNA follows: TGTGCCAGCTTGTACGGGTGGGGCTATGGCTACACCTTC. It translates to CASLYGWGYGYTF. The chain employs TRBV6-6 and TRBJ1-2; D is undetermined. Germline lookup yields CDR1 MNHNY and CDR2 SVGAGI (reference sequence). V was pared by 8 bases and J by 4 bases, with 14 bases between. CDR3 length: 13 residues.

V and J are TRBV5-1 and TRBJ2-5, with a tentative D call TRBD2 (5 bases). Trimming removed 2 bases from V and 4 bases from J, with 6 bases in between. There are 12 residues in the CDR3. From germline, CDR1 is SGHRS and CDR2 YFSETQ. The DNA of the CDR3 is TGCGCCAGCAGCTTTGCGGGAGAGACCCAGTACTTC. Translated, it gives CASSFAGETQYF.

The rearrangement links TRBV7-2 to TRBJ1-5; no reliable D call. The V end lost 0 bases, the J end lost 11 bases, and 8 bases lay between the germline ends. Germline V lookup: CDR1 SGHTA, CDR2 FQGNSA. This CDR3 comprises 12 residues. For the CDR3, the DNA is TGTGCCAGCAGCTTAGCTGGATTGTCCCAGCATTTT. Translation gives CASSLAGLSQHF.

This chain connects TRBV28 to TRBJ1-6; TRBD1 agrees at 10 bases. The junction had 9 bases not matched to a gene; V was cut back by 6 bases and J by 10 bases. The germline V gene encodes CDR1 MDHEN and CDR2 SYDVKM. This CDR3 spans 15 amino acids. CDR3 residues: CASRPETGGSSPLHF. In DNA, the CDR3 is TGTGCCAGCAGACCAGAGACAGGGGGCTCCTCACCCCTCCACTTT.

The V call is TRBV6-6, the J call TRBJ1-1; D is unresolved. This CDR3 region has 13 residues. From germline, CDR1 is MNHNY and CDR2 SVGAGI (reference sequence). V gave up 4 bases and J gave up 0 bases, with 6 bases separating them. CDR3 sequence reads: CASSWSVNTEAFF. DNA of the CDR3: TGTGCCAGCAGTTGGTCTGTGAACACTGAAGCTTTCTTT.

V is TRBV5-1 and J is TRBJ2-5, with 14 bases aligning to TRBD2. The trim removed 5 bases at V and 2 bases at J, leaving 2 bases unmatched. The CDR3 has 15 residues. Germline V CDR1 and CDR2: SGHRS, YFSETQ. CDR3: CASRGLAGVQETQYF. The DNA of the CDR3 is TGCGCCAGCAGGGGACTAGCGGGGGTACAAGAGACCCAGTACTTC. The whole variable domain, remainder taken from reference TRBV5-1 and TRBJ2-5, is KAGVTQTPRYLIKTRGQQVTLSCSPISGHRSVSWYQQTPGQGLQFLFEYFSETQRNKGNFPGRFSGRQFSNSRSEMNVSTLELGDSALYLCASRGLAGVQETQYFGPGTRLLVL.

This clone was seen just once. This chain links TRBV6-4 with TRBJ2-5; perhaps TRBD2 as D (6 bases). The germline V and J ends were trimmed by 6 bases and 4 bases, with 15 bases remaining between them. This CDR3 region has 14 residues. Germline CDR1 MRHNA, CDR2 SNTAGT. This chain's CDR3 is CASRWGGSSETQYF. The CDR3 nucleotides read TGTGCCAGCAGGTGGGGAGGCTCATCAGAGACCCAGTACTTC.

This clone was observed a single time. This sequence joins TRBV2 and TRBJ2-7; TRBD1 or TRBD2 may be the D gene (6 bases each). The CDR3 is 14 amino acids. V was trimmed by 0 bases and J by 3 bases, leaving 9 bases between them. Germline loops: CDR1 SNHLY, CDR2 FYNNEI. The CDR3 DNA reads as TGTGCCAGCAGTGAAGCTGGAGGGGGCTACGAGCAGTACTTC. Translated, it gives CASSEAGGGYEQYF.

Written as DNA, the CDR3 is TGTGCCAGCAGTGTGGGGACAGATTATGGCTACACCTTC. The encoded protein is CASSVGTDYGYTF. This chain joins TRBV6-1 and TRBJ1-2, with 7 bases matching TRBD1. Germline V gene sequence: CDR1 MNHNS, CDR2 SASEGT. CDR3 length: 13 amino acids. The J segment lost 5 bases and the V segment lost 4 bases, leaving 4 bases of the junction unmatched.

The CDR3 region is CASSLDSRGELFF. The CDR3 nucleotides are TGTGCCAGCAGCTTAGACTCTAGGGGGGAGCTGTTTTTT. The chain couples TRBV11-3 to TRBJ2-2; the D is unclear. This CDR3 has 13 residues. V shed 0 bases and J shed 8 bases, with 7 bases lying between them. The V gene's germline CDR1 is SGHNT and CDR2 YENEEA.

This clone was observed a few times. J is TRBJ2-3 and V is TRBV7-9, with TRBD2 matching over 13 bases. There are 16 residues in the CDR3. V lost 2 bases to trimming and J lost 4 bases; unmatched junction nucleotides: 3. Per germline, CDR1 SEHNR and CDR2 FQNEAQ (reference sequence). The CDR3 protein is CASSLFTSGGADTQYF. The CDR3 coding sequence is TGTGCCAGCAGCTTATTCACTAGCGGGGGGGCAGATACGCAGTATTTT.

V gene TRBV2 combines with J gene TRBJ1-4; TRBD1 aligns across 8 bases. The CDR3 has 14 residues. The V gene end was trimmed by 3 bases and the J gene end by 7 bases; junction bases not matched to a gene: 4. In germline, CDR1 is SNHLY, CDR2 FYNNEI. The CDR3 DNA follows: TGTGCCAGCAGTGACCACAGGGGGGGTGAAAAACTGTTTTTT. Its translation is CASSDHRGGEKLFF.

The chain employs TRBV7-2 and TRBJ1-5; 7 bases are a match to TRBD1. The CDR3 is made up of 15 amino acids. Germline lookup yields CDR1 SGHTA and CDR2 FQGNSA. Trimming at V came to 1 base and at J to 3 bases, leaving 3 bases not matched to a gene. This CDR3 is CASSLGQGDNQPQHF. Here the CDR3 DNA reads TGTGCCAGCAGCTTAGGGCAGGGGGACAATCAGCCCCAGCATTTT. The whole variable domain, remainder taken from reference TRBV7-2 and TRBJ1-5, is GAGVSQSPSNKVTEKGKDVELRCDPISGHTALYWYRQSLGQGLEFLIYFQGNSAPDKSGLPSDRFSAERTGGSVSTLTIQRTQQEDSAVYLCASSLGQGDNQPQHFGDGTRLSIL.

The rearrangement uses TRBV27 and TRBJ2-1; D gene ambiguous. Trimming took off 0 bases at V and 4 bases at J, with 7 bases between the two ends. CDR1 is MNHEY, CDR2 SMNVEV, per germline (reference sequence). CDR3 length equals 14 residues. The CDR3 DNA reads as TGTGCCAGCAGTTTATCCACGGCGTACAATGAGCAGTTCTTC. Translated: CASSLSTAYNEQFF.

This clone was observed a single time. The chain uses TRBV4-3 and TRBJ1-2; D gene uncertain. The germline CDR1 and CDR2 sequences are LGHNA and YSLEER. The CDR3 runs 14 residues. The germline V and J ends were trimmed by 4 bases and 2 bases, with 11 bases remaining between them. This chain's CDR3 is CASSPRRKNYGYTF. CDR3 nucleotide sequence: TGCGCCAGCAGCCCACGACGGAAGAACTATGGCTACACCTTC.

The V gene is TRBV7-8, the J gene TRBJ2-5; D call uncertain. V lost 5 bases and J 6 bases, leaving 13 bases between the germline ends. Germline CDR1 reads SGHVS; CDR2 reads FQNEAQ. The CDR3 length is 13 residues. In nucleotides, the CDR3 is TGTGCCAGCAGCCCCCCGACTCTCCAGACCCAGTACTTC. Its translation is CASSPPTLQTQYF.

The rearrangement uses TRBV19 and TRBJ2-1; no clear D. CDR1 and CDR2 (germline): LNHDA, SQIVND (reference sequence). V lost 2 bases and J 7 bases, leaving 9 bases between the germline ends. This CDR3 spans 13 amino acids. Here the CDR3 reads CASSINLGNEQFF. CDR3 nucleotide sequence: TGTGCCAGTAGTATAAATTTGGGTAATGAGCAGTTCTTC.

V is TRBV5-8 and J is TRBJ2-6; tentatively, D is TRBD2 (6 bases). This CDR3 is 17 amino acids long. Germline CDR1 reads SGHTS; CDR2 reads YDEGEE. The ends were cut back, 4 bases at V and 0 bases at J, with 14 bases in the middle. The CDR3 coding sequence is TGTGCCAGCAGCCCGGGGGAAAACCTCTCTGGGGCCAACGTCCTGACTTTC. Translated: CASSPGENLSGANVLTF. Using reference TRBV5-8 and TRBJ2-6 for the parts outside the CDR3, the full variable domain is EAGVTQSPTHLIKTRGQQATLRCSPISGHTSVYWYQQALGLGLQFLLWYDEGEERNRGNFPPRFSGRQFPNYSSELNVNALELEDSALYLCASSPGENLSGANVLTFGAGSRLTVL.

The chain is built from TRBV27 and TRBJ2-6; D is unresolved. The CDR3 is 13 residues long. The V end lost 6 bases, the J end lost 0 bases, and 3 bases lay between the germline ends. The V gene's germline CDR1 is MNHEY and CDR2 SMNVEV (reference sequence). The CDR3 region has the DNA TGTGCCAGCAGAATCTCTGGGGCCAACGTCCTGACTTTC. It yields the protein CASRISGANVLTF.

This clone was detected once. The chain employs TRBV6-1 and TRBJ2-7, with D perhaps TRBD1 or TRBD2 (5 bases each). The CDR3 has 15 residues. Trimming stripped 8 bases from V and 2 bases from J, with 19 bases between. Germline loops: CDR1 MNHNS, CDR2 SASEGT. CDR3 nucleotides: TGTGCCAGCGCGTCCTACTCAGGGAGTGCCTACGAGCAGTACTTC. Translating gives CASASYSGSAYEQYF.

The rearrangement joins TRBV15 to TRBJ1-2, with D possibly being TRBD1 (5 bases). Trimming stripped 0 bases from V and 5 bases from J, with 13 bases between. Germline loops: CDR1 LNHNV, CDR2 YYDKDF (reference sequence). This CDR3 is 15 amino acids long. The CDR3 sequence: CATSRDGGGSYGYTF. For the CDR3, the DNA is TGTGCCACCAGCAGAGATGGTGGGGGTTCATATGGCTACACCTTC.

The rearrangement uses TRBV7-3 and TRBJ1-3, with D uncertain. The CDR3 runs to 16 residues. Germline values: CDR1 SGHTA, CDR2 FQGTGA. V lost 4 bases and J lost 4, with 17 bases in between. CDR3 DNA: TGTGCCAGCAGCTCAAACCCGGCGGGGATAGGAAACACCATATATTTT. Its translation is CASSSNPAGIGNTIYF.

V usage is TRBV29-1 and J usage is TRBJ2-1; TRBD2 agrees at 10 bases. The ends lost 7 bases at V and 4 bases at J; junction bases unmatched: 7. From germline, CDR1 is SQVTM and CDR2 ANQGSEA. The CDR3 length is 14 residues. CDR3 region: CSALSSGGYNEQFF. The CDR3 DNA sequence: TGCAGCGCCCTTTCTAGCGGGGGTTACAATGAGCAGTTCTTC.